These 29 T cell receptor beta chains share one sample of origin, sequenced in a study of T cells in Graves' hyperthyroidism and ophthalmopathy. Amplified regions were TCR beta CDR3 sequences from RNA transcripts. During a first-round RT-PCR of the TCR CDR3, the HTBI primer set was used. TCRdb redid the calling of the multiplex PCR reads with MiXCR, one entry per CDR3 protein. Of around 540,000 distinct CDR3 sequences in the sample, 35% to 55% were seen once. The specimen sequenced was peripheral blood or thyroid tissue (not recorded which). These receptors were obtained from a woman aged 18-30 years with Graves' hyperthyroidism.

This clonotype was recorded at least ten times. The V call is TRBV7-2, the J call TRBJ2-5; no clear D. Germline CDR1 is SGHTA and CDR2 is FQGNSA. The CDR3 runs 13 residues. V dropped 1 base and J dropped 1 base, with 4 bases sitting between them. CDR3 residues: CASSLGAQETQYF. The CDR3 region has the DNA TGTGCCAGCAGCTTAGGGGCCCAAGAGACCCAGTACTTC.

This clonotype was seen many times. The J gene is TRBJ2-5, the V gene TRBV29-1; 7 bases agree with TRBD1. CDR1 and CDR2 from the germline V gene are SQVTM and ANQGSEA. V gave up 6 bases and J gave up 2 bases; unmatched junction bases: 3. This CDR3 has 12 amino acids. The CDR3 sequence is CSVGQVQETQYF. CDR3 nucleotides: TGCAGCGTCGGACAGGTGCAAGAGACCCAGTACTTC.

This clonotype has only a few counts. The chain has TRBV29-1 and TRBJ2-2; 8 bases map to TRBD1. This CDR3 spans 13 amino acids. Trimming took 6 bases from V and 6 from J; bases not matched to a gene: 6. Germline V gives CDR1 SQVTM, CDR2 ANQGSEA. The CDR3 protein is CSVGTGGAGELFF. DNA for the CDR3: TGCAGCGTGGGGACAGGTGGGGCCGGGGAGCTGTTTTTT.

This clonotype was seen at least ten times. CDR3 region: CATSRDLGEGGELFF. DNA for the CDR3: TGTGCCACCAGCAGAGATCTAGGAGAGGGCGGGGAGCTGTTTTTT. The chain employs TRBV15 and TRBJ2-2; D is perhaps TRBD2 (5 bases). Trimming took off 0 bases at V and 7 bases at J, with 12 bases between the two ends. The CDR3 runs to 15 residues. Germline CDR1 is LNHNV and CDR2 is YYDKDF (reference sequence).

This clonotype occurred many times. The chain recombines TRBV29-1 with TRBJ2-5; D possibly uses TRBD1 or TRBD2 (5 bases each). This CDR3 contains 12 residues. Trimming stripped 3 bases from V and 9 bases from J, with 14 bases between. Germline V gene lookup returns CDR1 SQVTM and CDR2 ANQGSEA. The CDR3 region is CSVDRGDVAQYF. CDR3 sequence (DNA): TGCAGCGTTGATAGAGGGGACGTGGCCCAGTACTTC.

A few counts support this clonotype. This sequence joins TRBV7-8 and TRBJ2-7; possibly TRBD1 for D (6 bases). This CDR3 spans 14 amino acids. Deletions cut 4 bases from V and 9 bases from J, with 19 bases between. Germline CDR1 reads SGHVS; CDR2 reads FQNEAQ. CDR3 bases: TGTGCCAGCAGCTCACCGGGACAAAGAGGTGCGCAGTACTTC. Encoded protein: CASSSPGQRGAQYF.

This clonotype was seen repeatedly, ten times or more. The rearrangement links TRBV12-3 or TRBV12-4 to TRBJ2-5, with unresolved D. Between the trimmed V and J ends, which lost 1 base and 5 bases, there was a span of 8 bases. This CDR3 has 13 amino acids. DNA of the CDR3: TGTGCCAGCAGTTTAGTGGAGACGGAGACCCAGTACTTC. Amino acids: CASSLVETETQYF.

The CDR3 bases are TGTGCCAGTAGTGGAGACAGGGGCCACGAGCAGTACTTC. Translation: CASSGDRGHEQYF. The genes are TRBV19 and TRBJ2-7; TRBD1 aligns across 8 bases. With 5 bases clipped from V and 5 bases from J, the junction kept 5 bases outside the gene matches. The CDR3 covers 13 residues. In germline, CDR1 is LNHDA, CDR2 SQIVND (reference sequence). The variable domain in full, with the rest retrieved from reference TRBV19 and TRBJ2-7, is DGGITQSPKYLFRKEGQNVTLSCEQNLNHDAMYWYRQDPGQGLRLIYYSQIVNDFQKGDIAEGYSVSREKKESFPLTVTSAQKNPTAFYLCASSGDRGHEQYFGPGTRLTVT.

V is TRBV7-9 and J is TRBJ2-2, with 9 nucleotides matching TRBD2. Per the germline V gene, CDR1 is SEHNR and CDR2 is FQNEAQ (reference sequence). CDR3 length equals 17 residues. V lost 5 bases to trimming and J lost 7 bases; unmatched junction nucleotides: 14. The CDR3 here is CASSPRPQREADGELFF. Here the CDR3 DNA reads TGTGCCAGCAGCCCTCGACCCCAGCGGGAGGCGGACGGGGAGCTGTTTTTT. Supplemented by reference TRBV7-9 and TRBJ2-2, the full variable domain reads DTGVSQNPRHKITKRGQNVTFRCDPISEHNRLYWYRQTLGQGPEFLTYFQNEAQLEKSRLLSDRFSAERPKGSFSTLEIQRTEQGDSAMYLCASSPRPQREADGELFFGEGSRLTVL.

Note on this clonotype: A junction end diverges from the germline sequence, so it may reflect a read error. The chain combines TRBV7-9 with TRBJ1-1; unclear D gene. Germline CDR1 and CDR2: SEHNR and FQNEAQ (reference sequence). The CDR3 length is 14 residues. Here the CDR3 reads CAGSLLGMNTEAFF. Written as DNA, the CDR3 is TGTGCCGGCAGCTTACTGGGGATGAACACTGAAGCTTTCTTT.

This clonotype showed up just once. The chain carries TRBV24-1 and TRBJ2-5; TRBD1 is a possible D gene (6 bases). Trimming stripped 10 bases from V and 7 bases from J, with 21 bases between. This CDR3 contains 14 residues. Germline assignment: CDR1 KGHDR and CDR2 SFDVKD. The CDR3 here is CATSPGAAPGTQYF. CDR3 nucleotides: TGTGCCACTTCGCCAGGGGCTGCCCCGGGGACCCAGTACTTC.

V usage is TRBV11-1 and J usage is TRBJ1-2, with TRBD1 matching 7 bases. V trimming: 5 bases; J trimming: 8 bases; junction bases outside the gene matches: 8. The CDR3 length is 13 residues. CDR1 is SGHAT, CDR2 FQDESV, per germline (reference sequence). The CDR3 DNA sequence: TGTGCCAGCAGCGTTGCCAGGGGGGACGGCTACACCTTC. Translation gives CASSVARGDGYTF.

The chain links TRBV10-3 to TRBJ2-2; the match to TRBD1 covers 12 bases. J was trimmed by 0 bases and V by 6 bases; bases with no gene match: 5. This CDR3 spans 17 amino acids. CDR1 ENHRY and CDR2 SYGVKD come from the germline V gene. DNA for the CDR3: TGTGCCATCAGAGCCGGGACAGGGGGCGCGAACACCGGGGAGCTGTTTTTT. This codes for CAIRAGTGGANTGELFF.

The gene calls are TRBV12-3 or TRBV12-4 and TRBJ1-3, with D unresolved. V was pared by 0 bases and J by 2 bases, with 8 bases between. The CDR3 length is 15 residues. CDR3 nucleotides: TGTGCCAGCAGTTTAGCGCGAGGACCTGGAAACACCATATATTTT. Its protein is CASSLARGPGNTIYF.

This chain uses TRBV5-1 with TRBJ1-3; 7 bases line up with TRBD1. V dropped 4 bases and J dropped 4; count of bases not matched to a gene: 11. The CDR3 covers 16 residues. Germline V lookup: CDR1 SGHRS, CDR2 YFSETQ. CDR3 DNA: TGCGCCAGCAGCCATGATGGACAGGACAACGGAAACACCATATATTTT. Translated: CASSHDGQDNGNTIYF.

This clonotype was found many times. This rearrangement joins TRBV2 to TRBJ1-6; maybe TRBD1 (5 bases). The length of the CDR3 is 15 residues. CDR1 is SNHLY, CDR2 FYNNEI, per germline. Trimming pared 6 bases from V and 10 bases from J, leaving 19 bases between. The CDR3 sequence is CASSRREEGRSPLHF. The DNA of the CDR3 is TGTGCCAGCAGCCGCCGGGAGGAGGGACGGTCACCCCTCCACTTT.

A few counts support this clonotype. This chain joins TRBV7-9 and TRBJ2-5, with 8 positions matching TRBD1. This CDR3 has 13 residues. Germline-derived CDR1 and CDR2 are SEHNR and FQNEAQ (reference sequence). After removal of 4 bases from V and 5 bases from J, the junction contained 3 bases not matched to a gene. CDR3 sequence: CASSSRQGETQYF. CDR3 nucleotides: TGTGCCAGCAGCTCCCGACAGGGGGAGACCCAGTACTTC.

V gene TRBV2 combines with J gene TRBJ1-2; tentative D call: TRBD1 (5 bases). The V and J ends lost 6 bases and 4 bases respectively, with 15 bases between them. Germline V gene sequence: CDR1 SNHLY, CDR2 FYNNEI. The CDR3 is made up of 14 amino acids. The CDR3 sequence is CASRFRGGSYGYTF. The CDR3 DNA is TGTGCCAGCAGATTCCGCGGGGGATCCTATGGCTACACCTTC.

About this clonotype itself: The conserved final phenylalanine or tryptophan is absent from the CDR3, which likely points to a read error. The limits of the CDR3 on the DNA are not certain, so only TCRdb's listed CDR3 is given. The CDR3 region is CSAGGSSY. V usage is TRBV20-1 and J usage is TRBJ2-7; the D call TRBD2 from the table was never checked on the DNA. The length of the CDR3 is 8 amino acids, counting both ends. Germline V gene data show CDR1 as DFQATT and CDR2 as SNEGSKA (reference sequence).

This clonotype was picked up a small number of times. This chain connects TRBV7-2 to TRBJ2-7, with D possibly TRBD2 on 6 matching bases. Trimming shortened V by 7 bases and J by 1 base, and 14 bases separated the two germline ends. Germline loops: CDR1 SGHTA, CDR2 FQGNSA. The CDR3 has 14 amino acids. CDR3 DNA sequence: TGTGCCAGCACCGTGGGGCGGGGTTCCTACGAGCAGTACTTC. Protein product: CASTVGRGSYEQYF.

The gene calls are TRBV2 and TRBJ1-5; 7 bases align to TRBD1. Trimming took 0 bases from V and 9 from J; bases not matched to a gene: 20. The germline V gene has CDR1 SNHLY and CDR2 FYNNEI. CDR3 length: 19 amino acids. The CDR3 reads CASSEAIGDSRFNQRPQHF. DNA of the CDR3: TGTGCCAGCAGTGAAGCAATCGGGGACAGTAGATTCAATCAGCGGCCCCAGCATTTT.

The chain employs TRBV10-3 and TRBJ1-3; no clear D. The germline V gene encodes CDR1 ENHRY and CDR2 SYGVKD. Between the trimmed V and J ends, which lost 4 bases and 1 base, there was a span of 8 bases. There are 14 residues in the CDR3. The CDR3: CAISGLSSGNTIYF. CDR3 coding DNA: TGTGCCATCAGTGGCCTTTCTTCTGGAAACACCATATATTTT.

The chain couples TRBV14 to TRBJ2-5; D may be TRBD2 (5 bases). Trimming cost V 0 bases and J 4 bases, with 12 bases left between them. CDR3 length equals 15 residues. CDR1 and CDR2 from the germline V gene are SGHDN and FVKESK. Written as DNA, the CDR3 is TGTGCCAGCAGCCAAGATCGCGCGGGCAGAGAGACCCAGTACTTC. Translation gives CASSQDRAGRETQYF.

The genes are TRBV29-1 and TRBJ1-1; D unclear. The CDR3 is 11 residues long. Germline V gene sequence: CDR1 SQVTM, CDR2 ANQGSEA. Trimming removed 6 bases at V and 3 bases at J, with 8 bases between. The CDR3 DNA reads TGCAGCGTAGACACTGACACTGAAGCTTTCTTT. It specifies CSVDTDTEAFF.

About this clonotype: This may be a read error: a much more frequent sequence differs by one nucleotide. The chain employs TRBV29-1 and TRBJ2-2; unclear D gene. This CDR3 is 13 amino acids long. Germline assignment: CDR1 SQVTM and CDR2 ANQGSEA. V was clipped by 4 bases and J by 0 bases, with 6 bases between them. The CDR3 DNA reads as TGCAGCGTTGGCGGCGCGAACACCGGGGAGCTGTTTTTT. It codes for CSVGGANTGELFF.

In this sample, this clonotype turned up once. J is TRBJ1-1 and V is TRBV29-1, with a possible D match to TRBD1 (5 bases). Trimming cost V 1 base and J 3 bases, with 12 bases left between them. Germline V gene sequence: CDR1 SQVTM, CDR2 ANQGSEA. This CDR3 comprises 14 residues. DNA of the CDR3: TGCAGCGTTGAAGGACTAGCGGGGGACACTGAAGCTTTCTTT. It is translated as CSVEGLAGDTEAFF.

The chain carries TRBV12-5 and TRBJ1-3; D unclear. Germline V gives CDR1 LGHNT, CDR2 FRNRAP. CDR3 length: 14 residues. CDR3 sequence: CASNKGREGSTIYF. The CDR3, as DNA: TGTGCCAGCAATAAGGGCCGTGAGGGATCCACCATATATTTT.

V is TRBV25-1 and J is TRBJ1-2, with no clear D. Germline-derived CDR1 and CDR2 are MGHDK and SYGVNS. V was pared by 11 bases and J by 6 bases, with 7 bases between. CDR3 length: 9 residues. This CDR3 reads CARENGYTF. The CDR3, as DNA: TGTGCCCGAGAAAATGGCTACACCTTC.

The chain employs TRBV7-2 and TRBJ2-7; D is perhaps TRBD1 (5 bases). Trimming left V 1 base short and J 0 bases short, with 10 bases between. Germline V gene data show CDR1 as SGHTA and CDR2 as FQGNSA. The CDR3 spans 15 residues. CDR3 bases: TGTGCCAGCAGCTTAGATCAGGGCAGCTCCTACGAGCAGTACTTC. Encoded protein: CASSLDQGSSYEQYF.